One and the same sample provided the 20 T cell receptor beta chains below, sequenced in a study of CD8 T cells in Susac syndrome. The authors reverse transcribed about 0.5 to 1 ug RNA with random hexamers. One entry per CDR3 protein results from TCRdb running MiXCR on the immunoSEQ multiplex PCR reads. The table lists about 190,000 distinct CDR3 sequences, approximately 93% of them singletons. The material sequenced was CD4+ T cells from PBMCs. The receptors shown here come from a human donor in good health.

The CDR3 DNA reads as TGTGCCAGCAGCGCCCACAGGACTAATGAAAAACTGTTTTTT. Protein: CASSAHRTNEKLFF. The V call is TRBV7-6, the J call TRBJ1-4; D perhaps matches TRBD1 (5 bases). Trimming stripped 5 bases from V and 2 bases from J, with 9 bases between. Germline V lookup: CDR1 SGHVS, CDR2 FNYEAQ. The CDR3 is 14 amino acids.

The chain carries TRBV28 and TRBJ1-1, with a weak D call TRBD1 (5 bases). CDR1 and CDR2 (germline): MDHEN, SYDVKM. This CDR3 spans 15 amino acids. Trimming cost V 8 bases and J 2 bases, with 18 bases left between them. The CDR3 spells CASGRGGVPNTEAFF. CDR3 in DNA: TGTGCCAGCGGACGCGGAGGGGTACCTAACACTGAAGCTTTCTTT.

The rearrangement uses TRBV7-9 and TRBJ2-1, with TRBD1 identical over 9 bases. The CDR3 has 16 amino acids. Germline V gene sequence: CDR1 SEHNR, CDR2 FQNEAQ (reference sequence). J gave up 4 bases and V 5 bases, and 9 bases lay outside the gene matches. The chain's CDR3 is CASSLVAGQGYNEQFF. In nucleotides, the CDR3 is TGTGCCAGCAGCCTCGTCGCGGGACAGGGTTACAATGAGCAGTTCTTC.

The chain recombines TRBV5-1 with TRBJ1-4, with 9 nucleotides matching TRBD1. CDR3 length: 18 residues. J lost 0 bases, V lost 2 bases, and 8 bases had no gene match. In germline, CDR1 is SGHRS, CDR2 YFSETQ. The CDR3 DNA sequence: TGCGCCAGCAGCTTCGGACAGGGGAAAGTTGCAACTAATGAAAAACTGTTTTTT. It translates to CASSFGQGKVATNEKLFF.

The chain links TRBV19 to TRBJ2-5; tentative D call: TRBD2 (5 bases). The CDR3 consists of 14 residues. Trimming cost V 5 bases and J 4 bases, with 14 bases left between them. Germline assignment: CDR1 LNHDA and CDR2 SQIVND (reference sequence). Here the CDR3 reads CASSPGYSGETQYF. The CDR3 DNA reads TGTGCCAGTAGTCCGGGGTACTCCGGAGAGACCCAGTACTTC.

The J gene is TRBJ2-1, the V gene TRBV4-2, with 10 bases matching TRBD2. Germline CDR1 is LGHNA and CDR2 is YNFKEQ. The CDR3 is 17 residues long. The J segment lost 7 bases and the V segment lost 6 bases, leaving 15 bases of the junction unmatched. CDR3 in amino acids: CASSLLGSGGAPNEQFF. The CDR3, as DNA: TGTGCCAGCAGTCTGCTCGGGAGCGGGGGGGCGCCGAATGAGCAGTTCTTC.

The chain is built from TRBV27 and TRBJ2-6; D is ambiguous. Germline CDR1 MNHEY, CDR2 SMNVEV (reference sequence). The CDR3 length is 17 residues. V was cut by 2 bases and J by 0 bases, with 11 bases left in between. CDR3 region: CASSLTVMDSGANVLTF. The CDR3 nucleotides read TGTGCCAGCAGTTTAACAGTAATGGACTCTGGGGCCAACGTCCTGACTTTC.

Turning to this clonotype: A junction boundary mismatches the germline segment, possibly from a read error. CDR3 sequence: CASSFGSAGTMGTEAFF. The CDR3 DNA follows: TGCGCCAGCAGCTTTGGGTCGGCAGGGACGATGGGCACTGAAGCCTTCTTT. The V call is TRBV5-1, the J call TRBJ1-1; the D gene is possibly TRBD1 (5 bases). The CDR3 runs to 17 residues. CDR1 is SGHRS, CDR2 YFSETQ, per germline.

The V call is TRBV6-2 or TRBV6-3, the J call TRBJ2-2, with 7 bases aligning to TRBD1. V was clipped by 0 bases and J by 9 bases; unmatched bases: 7. This CDR3 comprises 15 residues. Germline V lookup: CDR1 MNHEY, CDR2 SVGEGT. The CDR3 nucleotides are TGTGCCAGCAGTTACTCTGGGACAGCTTCGCGGGAGCTGTTTTTT. It yields the protein CASSYSGTASRELFF.

The J gene is TRBJ2-5, the V gene TRBV28, with D possibly called TRBD1 or TRBD2 (5 bases each). Trimming stripped 8 bases from V and 1 base from J, with 14 bases between. Germline V gene sequence: CDR1 MDHEN, CDR2 SYDVKM. CDR3 length equals 14 residues. As DNA, the CDR3 is TGTGCCAGCGGCTCCGGGACCCTCCAAGAGACCCAGTACTTC. This translates into CASGSGTLQETQYF.

The chain employs TRBV7-2 and TRBJ1-1, with D uncertain. Germline CDR1 reads SGHTA; CDR2 reads FQGNSA. The CDR3 loop spans 13 amino acids. The ends were cut back, 5 bases at V and 5 bases at J, with 12 bases in the middle. The CDR3 region has the DNA TGTGCCAGCAGCCTCAATCTGGGTACTGAAGCTTTCTTT. As protein: CASSLNLGTEAFF.

J is TRBJ1-1 and V is TRBV7-9; D might be TRBD1 (5 bases). Germline V gene sequence: CDR1 SEHNR, CDR2 FQNEAQ (reference sequence). V lost 7 bases and J lost 4, with 13 bases in between. The CDR3 contains 13 residues. CDR3: CASNPSGGTEAFF. Here the CDR3 DNA reads TGTGCCAGCAATCCCTCGGGGGGCACTGAAGCTTTCTTT. The full variable domain, in which reference TRBV7-9 and TRBJ1-1 provide the parts outside the CDR3, is DTGVSQNPRHKITKRGQNVTFRCDPISEHNRLYWYRQTLGQGPEFLTYFQNEAQLEKSRLLSDRFSAERPKGSFSTLEIQRTEQGDSAMYLCASNPSGGTEAFFGQGTRLTVV.

This clonotype was detected only once. V and J are TRBV6-5 and TRBJ2-1, with D unclear. This CDR3 is 13 amino acids long. CDR1 and CDR2 from the germline V gene are MNHEY and SVGAGI. The V and J ends lost 4 bases and 5 bases respectively, with 9 bases between them. The CDR3 coding sequence is TGTGCCAGCAGTTTGATCACCCACAATGAGCAGTTCTTC. Residues: CASSLITHNEQFF.

The rearrangement links TRBV2 to TRBJ2-7, with D perhaps matching TRBD2 (6 bases). There are 17 residues in the CDR3. Between the trimmed V and J ends, which lost 2 bases and 2 bases, there was a span of 19 bases. From germline, CDR1 is SNHLY and CDR2 FYNNEI. In nucleotides, the CDR3 is TGTGCCAGCAGTGAATTCCCGCTGGGCGGGACCACCTACGAGCAGTACGTC. Its protein is CASSEFPLGGTTYEQYV.

The chain joins TRBV9 to TRBJ1-4; weak D call: TRBD1 (6 bases). The germline gives CDR1 SGDLS, CDR2 YYNGEE. The germline V and J ends were trimmed by 4 bases and 2 bases, with 9 bases remaining between them. This CDR3 has 14 amino acids. CDR3 sequence (DNA): TGTGCCAGCAGCCCGGGGGGCACTAATGAAAAACTGTTTTTT. Translated, it gives CASSPGGTNEKLFF.

The V and J genes are TRBV5-1 and TRBJ2-3; 8 nucleotides match TRBD1. This CDR3 region has 14 residues. Germline lookup yields CDR1 SGHRS and CDR2 YFSETQ. Germline trimming cut 4 bases from V and 6 bases from J; bases unmatched to any gene: 7. The CDR3 loop reads CASSLRDRRDTQYF. CDR3 nucleotide sequence: TGCGCCAGCAGCCTAAGGGACAGGCGCGATACGCAGTATTTT.

The chain has TRBV29-1 and TRBJ1-2; 9 nucleotides line up with TRBD1. This CDR3 is 14 amino acids long. V lost 7 bases, J lost 5 bases, and 11 bases stayed unmatched. Germline CDR1 SQVTM, CDR2 ANQGSEA. The chain's CDR3 is CSARDRERDYGYTF. The CDR3 coding sequence is TGCAGCGCTAGGGACAGGGAGAGGGATTATGGCTACACCTTC.

The genes are TRBV19 and TRBJ2-2; TRBD1 agrees at 7 bases. The CDR3 has 15 residues. The germline gives CDR1 LNHDA, CDR2 SQIVND (reference sequence). After removal of 5 bases from V and 4 bases from J, the junction contained 7 bases not matched to a gene. This chain's CDR3 is CASSVRDRFTGELFF. The CDR3 region has the DNA TGTGCCAGTAGTGTACGGGACAGATTCACCGGGGAGCTGTTTTTT.

CDR3 DNA: TGTGCCAGCAGGTCTAGCGGGGCGGGAGAGACCCAGTACTTC. Its translation: CASRSSGAGETQYF. The chain has TRBV6-2 or TRBV6-3 and TRBJ2-5, with TRBD2 identical over 9 bases. The CDR3 has 14 amino acids. Looked up from germline, CDR1 is MNHEY and CDR2 is SVGEGT. Trimming cost V 6 bases and J 4 bases; bases outside gene matches: 6.

V usage is TRBV6-5 and J usage is TRBJ1-2, with D hard to call. The germline V gene encodes CDR1 MNHEY and CDR2 SVGAGI. Trimming cost V 6 bases and J 2 bases, with 13 bases left between them. The length of the CDR3 is 14 residues. The CDR3 bases are TGTGCCAGCAGGCCGTACTTGGGGAACTATGGCTACACCTTC. It specifies CASRPYLGNYGYTF.